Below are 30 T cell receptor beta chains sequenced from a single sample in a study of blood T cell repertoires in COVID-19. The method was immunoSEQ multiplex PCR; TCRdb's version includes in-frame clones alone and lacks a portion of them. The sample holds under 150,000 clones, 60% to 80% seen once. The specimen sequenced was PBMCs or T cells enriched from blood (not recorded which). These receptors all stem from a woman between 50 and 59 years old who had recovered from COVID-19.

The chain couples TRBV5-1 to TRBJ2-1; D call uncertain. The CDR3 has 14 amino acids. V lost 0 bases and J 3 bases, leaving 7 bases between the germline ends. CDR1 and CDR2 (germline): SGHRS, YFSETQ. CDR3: CASSLVTDYNEQFF. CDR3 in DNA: TGCGCCAGCAGCTTGGTTACTGACTACAATGAGCAGTTCTTC.

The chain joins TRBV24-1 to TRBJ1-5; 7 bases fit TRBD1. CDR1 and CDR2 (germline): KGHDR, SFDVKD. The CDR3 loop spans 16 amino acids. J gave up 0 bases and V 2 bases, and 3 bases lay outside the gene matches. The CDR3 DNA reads TGTGCCACCAGTGATTCGCAGGGGGGTAGCAATCAGCCCCAGCATTTT. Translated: CATSDSQGGSNQPQHF.

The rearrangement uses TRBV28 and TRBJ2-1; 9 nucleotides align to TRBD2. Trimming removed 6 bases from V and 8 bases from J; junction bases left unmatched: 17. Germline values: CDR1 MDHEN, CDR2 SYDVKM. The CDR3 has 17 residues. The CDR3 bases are TGTGCCAGCAGCCTACACCTCCTCGCGGGAGGGGGATATGAGCAGTTCTTC. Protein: CASSLHLLAGGGYEQFF. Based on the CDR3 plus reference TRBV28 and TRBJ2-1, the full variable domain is DVKVTQSSRYLVKRTGEKVFLECVQDMDHENMFWYRQDPGLGLRLIYFSYDVKMKEKGDIPEGYSVSREKKERFSLILESASTNQTSMYLCASSLHLLAGGGYEQFFGPGTRLTVL.

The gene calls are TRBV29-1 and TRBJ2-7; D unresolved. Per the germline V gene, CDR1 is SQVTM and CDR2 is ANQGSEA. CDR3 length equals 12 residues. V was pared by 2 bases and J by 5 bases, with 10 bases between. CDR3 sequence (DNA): TGCAGCGTTGAACCGGATAGCCACGAGCAGTACTTC. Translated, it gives CSVEPDSHEQYF.

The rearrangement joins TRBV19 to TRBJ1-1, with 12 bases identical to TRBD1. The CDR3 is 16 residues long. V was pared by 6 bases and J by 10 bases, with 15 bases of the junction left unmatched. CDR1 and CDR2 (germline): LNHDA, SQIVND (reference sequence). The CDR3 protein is CASRPGQGAFGSRAFF. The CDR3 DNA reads TGTGCCAGTAGACCGGGACAGGGGGCATTCGGATCGAGAGCTTTCTTT.

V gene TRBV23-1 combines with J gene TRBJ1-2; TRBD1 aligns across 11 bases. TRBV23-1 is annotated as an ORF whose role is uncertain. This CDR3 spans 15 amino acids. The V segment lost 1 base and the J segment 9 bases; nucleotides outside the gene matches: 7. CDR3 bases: TGCGCCAGCAGTCAATTCTCGGGACAGGGGGATTGCTACACCTTC. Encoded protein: CASSQFSGQGDCYTF.

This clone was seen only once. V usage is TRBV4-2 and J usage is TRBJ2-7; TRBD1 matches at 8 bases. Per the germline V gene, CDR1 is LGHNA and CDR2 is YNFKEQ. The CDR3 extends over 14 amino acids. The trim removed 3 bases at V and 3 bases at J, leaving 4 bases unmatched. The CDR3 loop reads CASSQGQEIYEQYF. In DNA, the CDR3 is TGTGCCAGCAGCCAGGGACAGGAAATCTACGAGCAGTACTTC.

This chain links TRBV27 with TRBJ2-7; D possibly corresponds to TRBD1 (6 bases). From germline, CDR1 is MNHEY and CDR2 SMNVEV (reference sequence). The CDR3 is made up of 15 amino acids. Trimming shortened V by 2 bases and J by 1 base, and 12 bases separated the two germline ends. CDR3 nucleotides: TGTGCCAGCAGTTTAGCCCGGGACACTTCCTACGAGCAGTACTTC. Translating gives CASSLARDTSYEQYF.

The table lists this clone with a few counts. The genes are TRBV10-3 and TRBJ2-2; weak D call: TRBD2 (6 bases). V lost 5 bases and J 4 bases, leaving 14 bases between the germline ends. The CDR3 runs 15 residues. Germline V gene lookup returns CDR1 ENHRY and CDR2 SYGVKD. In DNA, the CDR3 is TGTGCCATCAGTCCCGGAGGGCATTTCACCGGGGAGCTGTTTTTT. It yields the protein CAISPGGHFTGELFF.

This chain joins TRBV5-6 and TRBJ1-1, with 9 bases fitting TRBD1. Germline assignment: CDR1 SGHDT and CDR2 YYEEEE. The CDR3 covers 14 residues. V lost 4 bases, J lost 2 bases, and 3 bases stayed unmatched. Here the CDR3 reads CASSLDRGNTEAFF. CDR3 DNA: TGTGCCAGCAGCCTGGACAGGGGTAACACTGAAGCTTTCTTT.

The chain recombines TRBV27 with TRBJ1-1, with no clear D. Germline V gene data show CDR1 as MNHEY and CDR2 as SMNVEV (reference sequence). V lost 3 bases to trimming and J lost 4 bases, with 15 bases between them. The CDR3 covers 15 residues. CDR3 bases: TGTGCCAGCAGTTTTCATCGTACACCTGGCACTGAAGCTTTCTTT. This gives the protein CASSFHRTPGTEAFF.

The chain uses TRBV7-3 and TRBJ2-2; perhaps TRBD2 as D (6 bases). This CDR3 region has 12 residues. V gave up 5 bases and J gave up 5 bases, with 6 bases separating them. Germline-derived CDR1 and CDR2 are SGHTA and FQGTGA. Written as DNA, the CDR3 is TGTGCCAGCAGCCTAGCGACCGGGGAGCTGTTTTTT. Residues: CASSLATGELFF.

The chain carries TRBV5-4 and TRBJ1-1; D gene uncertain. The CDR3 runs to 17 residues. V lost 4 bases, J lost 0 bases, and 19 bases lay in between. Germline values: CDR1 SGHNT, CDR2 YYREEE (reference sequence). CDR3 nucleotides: TGTGCCAGCAGCAAGGTGGGCCTTGGGAGTATGAACACTGAAGCTTTCTTT. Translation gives CASSKVGLGSMNTEAFF.

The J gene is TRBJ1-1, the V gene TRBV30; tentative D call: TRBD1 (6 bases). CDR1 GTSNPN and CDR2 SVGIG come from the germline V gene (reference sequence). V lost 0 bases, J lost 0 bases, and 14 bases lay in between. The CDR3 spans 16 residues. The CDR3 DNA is TGTGCCTGGAGTGTGACAGGAGGATCCATGAACACTGAAGCTTTCTTT. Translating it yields CAWSVTGGSMNTEAFF.

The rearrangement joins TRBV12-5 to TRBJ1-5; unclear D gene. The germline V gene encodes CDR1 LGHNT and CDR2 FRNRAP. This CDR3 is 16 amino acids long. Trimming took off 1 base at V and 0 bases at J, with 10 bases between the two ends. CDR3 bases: TGTGCTAGTGGTTTGGGCCCGGGTTATAGCAATCAGCCCCAGCATTTT. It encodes CASGLGPGYSNQPQHF. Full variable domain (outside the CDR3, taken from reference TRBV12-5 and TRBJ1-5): DARVTQTPRHKVTEMGQEVTMRCQPILGHNTVFWYRQTMMQGLELLAYFRNRAPLDDSGMPKDRFSAEMPDATLATLKIQPSEPRDSAVYFCASGLGPGYSNQPQHFGDGTRLSIL.

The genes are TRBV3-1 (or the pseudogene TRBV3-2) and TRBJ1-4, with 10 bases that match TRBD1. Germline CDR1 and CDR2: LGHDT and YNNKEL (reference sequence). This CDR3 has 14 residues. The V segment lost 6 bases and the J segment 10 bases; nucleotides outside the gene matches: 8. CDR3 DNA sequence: TGTGCCAGCAGGCCACGACAGGGGGCAGGAAAACTGTTTTTT. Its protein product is CASRPRQGAGKLFF.

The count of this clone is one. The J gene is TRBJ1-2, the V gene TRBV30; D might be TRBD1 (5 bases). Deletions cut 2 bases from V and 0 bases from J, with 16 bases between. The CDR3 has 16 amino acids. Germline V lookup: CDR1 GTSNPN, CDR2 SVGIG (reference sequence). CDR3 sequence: CAWSPHRDSSNYGYTF. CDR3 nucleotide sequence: TGTGCCTGGAGTCCGCACCGGGACTCCTCTAACTATGGCTACACCTTC.

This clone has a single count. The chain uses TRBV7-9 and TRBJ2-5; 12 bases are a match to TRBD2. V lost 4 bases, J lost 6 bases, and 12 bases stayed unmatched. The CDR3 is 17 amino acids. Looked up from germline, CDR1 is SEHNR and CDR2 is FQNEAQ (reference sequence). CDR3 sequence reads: CASSSPRSSGGAKTQYF. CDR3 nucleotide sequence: TGTGCCAGCAGCTCCCCCAGGTCTAGCGGGGGGGCGAAGACCCAGTACTTC.

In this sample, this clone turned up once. CDR3 nucleotide sequence: TGTGCCAGCAGCTTAGGAGCCCTCCAAGAGACCCAGTACTTC. Translating gives CASSLGALQETQYF. V is TRBV7-8 and J is TRBJ2-5; D is undetermined. This CDR3 is 14 amino acids long. Germline V gene data show CDR1 as SGHVS and CDR2 as FQNEAQ. V lost 1 base and J lost 1, with 7 bases in between.

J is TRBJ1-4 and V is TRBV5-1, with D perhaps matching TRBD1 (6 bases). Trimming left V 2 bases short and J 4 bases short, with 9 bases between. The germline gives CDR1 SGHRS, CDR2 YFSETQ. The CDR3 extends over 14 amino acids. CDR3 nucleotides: TGCGCCAGCAGCTTAACAGGGTTTAATGAAAAACTGTTTTTT. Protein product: CASSLTGFNEKLFF.

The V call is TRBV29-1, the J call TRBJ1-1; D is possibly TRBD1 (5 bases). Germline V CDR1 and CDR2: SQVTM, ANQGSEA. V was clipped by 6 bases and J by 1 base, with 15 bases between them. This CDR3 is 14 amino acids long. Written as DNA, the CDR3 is TGCAGCGTGAGTCCCCAGGGAACGAACACTGAAGCTTTCTTT. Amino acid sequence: CSVSPQGTNTEAFF.

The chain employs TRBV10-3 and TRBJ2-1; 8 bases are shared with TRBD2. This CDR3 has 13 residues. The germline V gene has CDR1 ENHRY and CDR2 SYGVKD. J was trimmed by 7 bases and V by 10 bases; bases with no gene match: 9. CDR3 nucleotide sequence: TGTGCCACCTCGGGGGAGCGGGGGAATGAGCAGTTCTTC. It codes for CATSGERGNEQFF.

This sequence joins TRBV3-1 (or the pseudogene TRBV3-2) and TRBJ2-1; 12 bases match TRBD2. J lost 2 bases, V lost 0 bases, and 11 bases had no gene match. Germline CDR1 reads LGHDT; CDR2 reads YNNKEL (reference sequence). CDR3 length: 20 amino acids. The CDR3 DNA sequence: TGTGCCAGCAGCCAAGATGGCGGGCTAGCGGGAGGGCTCACCTACAATGAGCAGTTCTTC. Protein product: CASSQDGGLAGGLTYNEQFF.

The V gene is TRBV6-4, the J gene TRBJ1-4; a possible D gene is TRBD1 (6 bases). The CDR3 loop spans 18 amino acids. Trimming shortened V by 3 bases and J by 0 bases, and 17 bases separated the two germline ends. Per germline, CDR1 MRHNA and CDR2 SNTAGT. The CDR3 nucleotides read TGTGCCAGCAGTGAGAAGCGGCAGGGGATTGCAACTAATGAAAAACTGTTTTTT. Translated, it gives CASSEKRQGIATNEKLFF.

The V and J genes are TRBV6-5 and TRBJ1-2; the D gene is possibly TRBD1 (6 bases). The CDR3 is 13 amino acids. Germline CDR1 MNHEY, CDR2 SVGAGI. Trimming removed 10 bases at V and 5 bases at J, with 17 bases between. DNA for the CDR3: TGTGCCATCTCCTCCAACAGGGCGTATGGCTACACCTTC. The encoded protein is CAISSNRAYGYTF.

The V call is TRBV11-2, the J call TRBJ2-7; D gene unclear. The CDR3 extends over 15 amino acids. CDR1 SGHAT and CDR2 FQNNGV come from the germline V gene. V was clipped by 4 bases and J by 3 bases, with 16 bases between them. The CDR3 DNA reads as TGTGCCAGCAGCTCCAAACCTGACACCTACTACGAGCAGTACTTC. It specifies CASSSKPDTYYEQYF.

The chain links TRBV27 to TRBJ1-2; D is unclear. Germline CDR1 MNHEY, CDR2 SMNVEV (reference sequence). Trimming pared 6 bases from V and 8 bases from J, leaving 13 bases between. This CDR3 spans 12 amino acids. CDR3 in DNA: TGTGCCAGCAGGTTTCGGGGAGGCGGCTACACCTTC. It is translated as CASRFRGGGYTF.

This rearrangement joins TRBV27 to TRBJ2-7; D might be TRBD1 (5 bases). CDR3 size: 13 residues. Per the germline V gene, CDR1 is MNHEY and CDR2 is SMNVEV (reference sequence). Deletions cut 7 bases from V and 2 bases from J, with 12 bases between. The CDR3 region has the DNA TGTGCCAGCAAATCAGACAGAGCCTACGAGCAGTACTTC. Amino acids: CASKSDRAYEQYF.

DNA for the CDR3: TGTGCCAGCAGACTAGGGTTGTACGAGCAGTACTTC. It encodes CASRLGLYEQYF. The chain joins TRBV2 to TRBJ2-7; D possibly corresponds to TRBD2 (5 bases). Trimming took off 6 bases at V and 4 bases at J, with 10 bases between the two ends. CDR3 length: 12 amino acids. From germline, CDR1 is SNHLY and CDR2 FYNNEI.

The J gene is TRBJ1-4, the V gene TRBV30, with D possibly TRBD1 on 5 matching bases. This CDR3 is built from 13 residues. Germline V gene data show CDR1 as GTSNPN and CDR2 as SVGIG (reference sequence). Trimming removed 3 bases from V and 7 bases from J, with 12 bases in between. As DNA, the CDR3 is TGTGCCTGGAGCCGGGGGAGAAGTGAAAAACTGTTTTTT. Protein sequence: CAWSRGRSEKLFF.